This TCR beta chain is drawn from a study of blood T cell repertoires in COVID-19. On the study more broadly: Samples came from the United States, Italy and Spain, spanning acute and convalescent COVID-19. Sample material is recorded as cDNA or gDNA derived from T cells, B-cell-depleted T cells, or PBMCs.

The CDR3 length is 18 residues. Looked up from germline, CDR1 is MDHEN and CDR2 is SYDVKM. V shed 6 bases, J shed 3 bases, and the junction held 16 bases outside the gene matches. In the authors' methods: Using reference gene primer amplification, nucleated cell counts were estimated. Some clones are missing from TCRdb's copy, which holds only in-frame ones; the method was immunoSEQ multiplex PCR. The V and J calls and clone size come from that table; D and trimming were worked out from the DNA. The sample lists 90,000 or so clones; around 86% were seen once. Sequenced input: peripheral blood. The V and J genes are TRBV28 and TRBJ2-4; 8 nucleotides align to TRBD2. This TCR was recovered from a man aged 45 to 65 with active COVID-19. Written as DNA, the CDR3 is TGTGCCAGCAGCCAAACTAGCGGCCGTACCAGCGGCAAAAACATTCAGTACTTC. This gives the protein CASSQTSGRTSGKNIQYF.